This TCR beta chain was identified in a study of cytomegalovirus exposure and HLA in healthy donors (dated by TCRdb to 2017 to 2019). Background for the entire study: According to an earlier analysis of around 600 of the donors, about 179 million T cells yielded 117 million unique TCR beta sequences and roughly 280 Gb of sequence data. An early release that covered fewer than 800 HLA-typed donors contained approximately 300 gigabases of sequencing data and tens of millions of unique TCR sequences. Among the roughly 400 genotyped donors, approximately 77% belonged to the genetic ancestry cluster associated with self-reported Caucasian donors. The study aimed to test whether signatures of past pathogen exposure could be identified by cataloging public T cell receptors. The study profiled the T cell repertoires of approximately 700 subjects by immunosequencing and related them to cytomegalovirus serostatus. Along with the roughly 610-subject first cohort, a separate validation cohort of over a hundred different subjects was used. The study combined high-throughput TCR immunosequencing, statistical association of individual TCRs with disease status, and machine learning to predict cytomegalovirus infection status. A later analysis re-examined previously published TCR beta repertoires from about 670 donors and added high-resolution HLA genotyping to investigate patterns of TCR occurrence. In the later analysis, no new phenotypic data were used to find candidate immune exposures; instead, reliance was placed on TCR beta sequences and their occurrence across donors. An earlier analysis of 587 of the donors used high-throughput TCR beta sequencing to judge whether each TCR beta V gene segment behaved as functional or pseudogenic. Alongside the repertoire data, information on donor age, sex, ethnicity and CMV serostatus was compiled. In a later genetic analysis, genome-wide SNP genotypes for about three fifths of the roughly 670 donors were used, and that subset was treated as a discovery cohort. All discovery cohort repertoires had been generated using a single sequencing platform. HLA typing included class I and class II loci at four-digit resolution. The number of typed donors differed by locus: about 620-630 for A, B, C, DRB1 and DQB1; approximately 530 for DQA1; 606 for DPA1; and around 470 for DPB1. Because of strong linkage in the cohort, five DR-DQ haplotypes were treated as single units for association and clustering. Across approximately 400 genotyped donors of the cohort, an average of approximately 240,000 unique TCR beta nucleotide sequences per donor were sequenced, and 15% to 20% of those sequences were non-productive.

Overall study results and their limits: Linkage disequilibrium might explain the correlated functional status among segregating V segments, but an unknown experimental factor could not be excluded. The presence/absence analyses assumed that sequencing depth was roughly uniform across donors, and that assumption may not be true. According to a later analysis, TCR association rates differed among HLA loci, with DRB1 alleles showing the most associated TCRs and HLA-C alleles showing the fewest. The earlier analysis of 587 of the donors excluded roughly 16 rarely observed V segments, including chromosome 9 orphons, because counts were too low. When HLA alleles, especially DR and DQ, strongly co-occurred, attributing TCR associations to individual alleles was difficult. Three of the identified cytomegalovirus-associated TCR beta chains were confirmed in vitro to be specific for cytomegalovirus antigens. Compared with equally common non-associated chains, HLA-associated TCR beta chains in a later analysis were more clonally expanded and had lower generation probabilities. The authors suggested that the approach could potentially be generalized to other disease states and immunological phenotypes. A later analysis reported that several top co-occurrence clusters appeared linked to parvovirus B19, influenza, CMV and Epstein-Barr virus. The study gave a list of around 170 TCR beta chains associated with cytomegalovirus. Some IMGT-functional V segments, including TRBV6-2 and TRBV6-3, could not be distinguished by the 87-base-pair reads and were therefore excluded. Cytomegalovirus status was reported to be diagnosed by the classifier with high specificity and sensitivity in both the original and validation cohorts. A later analysis found that most CMV-associated TCR beta chains appeared HLA-restricted, with HLA associations seemingly driven largely by CMV exposure. A further reported finding was that TCR beta sequences accurately predicted the HLA-A and HLA-B alleles for most subjects in the first cohort. While some public TCRs were present in many individuals, most TCR sequences turned up only very rarely across donors. An association between a missense DCLRE1C variant and V-gene and J-gene trimming of TCR beta chains was found in a later genetic analysis and replicated in an independent cohort. Broadly in line with IMGT annotations, most TCR beta V segments showed up in productive rearrangements about 87% or about 30% of the time in an earlier analysis of under 700 of the donors. A later genetic analysis reported fewer N-insertions in productive TCRs among donors in an Asian-associated ancestry cluster than the approximately 700-donor mean. Specific HLA alleles were associated with more than 15,000 TCR beta sequences at a false discovery rate of 0.05 in a later analysis. Only TCR beta chains were sequenced in this cohort, and the absence of alpha or paired-chain data limited detectable features. Immune exposure information for the cohort was limited to CMV serostatus. A group of highly shared sequence variants was considered likely to be a technical artifact of the sequencing pipeline. Because some donors lacked HLA typing at each locus, the association tests relied only on the typed subset.

As encoded in the germline V gene (reference sequence), CDR1 is LNHDA while CDR2 is SQIVND. V sheds 5 bases and J sheds 7 bases, leaving 12 bases between their ends. Spanning cysteine to phenylalanine, the CDR3 consists of 13 amino acids. Only the CDR3 part of the read is kept: 39 bases, read in frame from the first base. Worth noting for this clone: What this receptor recognizes is not known. No base-level quality is on record; no much larger clone is a single base apart.

Receptors were amplified or captured by the immunoSEQ multiplex PCR assay. The multiplex PCR relied on a mix of 60 forward primers for TCR Vbeta segments and 13 reverse primers for TCR Jbeta segments. The CDR3 region of rearranged TCR beta genes was amplified from genomic DNA by a multiplex PCR assay. The amplified TCR beta libraries were sequenced on the Illumina HiSeq System as 87-base-pair reads. Under the source paper's analysis protocol: Across the 670 or so repertoires, a later analysis counted 80 million or so unique TCR beta chains, some 11 million of which were shared by at least two donors. Raw reads were error-corrected and collapsed into unique sequences with a nearest-neighbor algorithm that merged closely related sequences to remove PCR and sequencing errors. Alignment of CDR3 sequences to IMGT reference sequences was used to assign V, D and J gene segments. For a sequence to be retained, at least a six-nucleotide match to both a V gene segment and a J gene segment was required. Rearrangements were called productive when the CDR3 lacked stop codons and stayed in frame with V and J; all others were non-productive. CDR3 was defined by IMGT convention, running from the second conserved V-encoded cysteine to the conserved J-encoded phenylalanine. The earlier analysis of approximately 500 of the donors excluded sequences that lacked an unambiguous match to a single V gene segment. In an earlier analysis of 587 of the donors, a V segment was called functional when productive rearrangements were above 56.7%, and segregating when the standard deviation between donors exceeded 5%. To diagnose cytomegalovirus status from the catalog of TCR beta chain sequences, a statistical classification framework was built. V and J gene assignment, in a later analysis, came from comparing TCR nucleotide sequences with IMGT/GENE-DB human TR gene sequences. In a later analysis, CDR3 sequences and most-parsimonious VDJ recombination scenarios were assigned using the TCRdist pipeline. In a later analysis, each TCR beta chain was defined by its CDR3 amino acid sequence together with its V-gene family, and reads without a unique V-gene family were excluded. To address suspected cross-contamination and a sequencing artifact, a later analysis removed approximately 600 highly shared, low-generation-probability nucleotide sequences. A later analysis calculated a clonal expansion index for each public chain from normalized within-repertoire ranks of inferred template counts. In a later analysis, generation probabilities were computed with a VDJ recombination model fitted to out-of-frame rearrangements, and the resulting probabilities were checked against IGoR. Hypergeometric tests were used in a later analysis to score TCR-TCR, TCR-HLA and TCR-CMV co-occurrence, with a repertoire-size bias correction applied to the TCR pairs. In a later analysis, false discovery rates were estimated by permuting HLA or CMV assignments 20 times. A later analysis grouped co-occurring TCRs with DBSCAN, adding TCRdist sequence similarity when clustering within HLA-allele-positive subsets. For co-occurrence clustering, repertoires with fewer than 30,000 or more than 120,000 public chains were excluded, along with 4 to 6 repertoires with anomalous nucleotide sharing. TCRdb retrieved this table from immuneACCESS and kept in-frame rearrangements only. Not all clones are present; in checked studies, unresolved V genes account for under half, and no reason is known for the remainder. The V and J calls and the clone size are those of that table, but D and trimming were determined from the DNA. Within this sample are approximately 100,000 clones, with 70% to 85% of them counted one time only. Approximately 11% of the sample is in the top ten clones.

The cohort comprised some 730 healthy bone marrow donors. All cohort members were sampled while nominally healthy, although unrecorded immune exposures were likely present. The donor tested CMV seropositive, placing the donor among the 289 seropositive members of the cohort. Each donor provided a peripheral blood sample, and peripheral blood mononuclear cells were used for TCR beta sequencing. Genomic DNA was extracted from the blood cell samples with the Qiagen DNeasy Blood Extraction Kit. The sequencing input was PBMCs. The V gene is TRBV19 and the J gene is TRBJ1-5; a tentative D match to TRBD1 spans 6 bases. The sequence derives from a man aged 40-50 years in good health and CMV-seropositive. The nucleotide sequence reads TGTGCCAGTAGTCAACAGGGTGCGCAGCCCCAGCATTTT. Its protein reads: CASSQQGAQPQHF.